This record looks at one T cell receptor beta chain sequence and its context. CDR1 and CDR2 (germline): LNHDA, SQIVND (reference sequence). Trimming at V came to 6 bases and at J to 1 base, leaving 6 bases not matched to a gene. This CDR3 spans 15 amino acids. This sample is drawn from a study of T cells in Graves' hyperthyroidism and ophthalmopathy. TCR beta CDR3 region amplification was performed from RNA transcripts. When the TCR CDR3 underwent first-round RT-PCR, the HTBI primer set was used. In TCRdb, the multiplex PCR reads were re-called with MiXCR into one record per CDR3 protein. The sample holds roughly 600,000 distinct CDR3 sequences, around 13% seen once.

The sequencing input was blood. This TCR came from a woman aged 45 to 65 with Graves' ophthalmopathy. The genes are TRBV19 and TRBJ1-1; 9 nucleotides line up with TRBD1. This CDR3 is CASSGQGRGNTEAFF. The CDR3 bases are TGTGCCAGTAGCGGACAGGGGAGGGGGAACACTGAAGCTTTCTTT.